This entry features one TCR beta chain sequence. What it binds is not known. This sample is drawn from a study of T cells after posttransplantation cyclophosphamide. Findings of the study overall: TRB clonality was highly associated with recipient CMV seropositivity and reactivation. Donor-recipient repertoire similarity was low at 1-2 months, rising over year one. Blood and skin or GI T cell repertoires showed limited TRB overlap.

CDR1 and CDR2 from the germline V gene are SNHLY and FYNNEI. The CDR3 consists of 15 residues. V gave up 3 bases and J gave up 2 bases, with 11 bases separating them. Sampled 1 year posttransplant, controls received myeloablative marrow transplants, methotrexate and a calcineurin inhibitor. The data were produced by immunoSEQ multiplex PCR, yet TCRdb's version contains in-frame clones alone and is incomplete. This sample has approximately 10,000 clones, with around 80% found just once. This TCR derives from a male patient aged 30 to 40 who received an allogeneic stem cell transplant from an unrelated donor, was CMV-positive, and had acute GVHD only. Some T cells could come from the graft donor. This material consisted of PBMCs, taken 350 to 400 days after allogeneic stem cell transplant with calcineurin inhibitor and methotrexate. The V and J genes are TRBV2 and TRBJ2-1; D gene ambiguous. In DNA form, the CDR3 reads TGTGCCAGCAGTGACCAGCTAGAAGCCTACAATGAGCAGTTCTTC. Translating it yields CASSDQLEAYNEQFF. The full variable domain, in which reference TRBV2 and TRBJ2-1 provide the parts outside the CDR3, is EPEVTQTPSHQVTQMGQEVILRCVPISNHLYFYWYRQILGQKVEFLVSFYNNEISEKSEIFDDQFSVERPDGSNFTLKIRSTKLEDSAMYFCASSDQLEAYNEQFFGPGTRLTVL.